The table lists the clone carrying this TCR beta chain with a few counts. The assay was immunoSEQ multiplex PCR, and TCRdb's table has in-frame clones only and misses some. The sample lists roughly 90,000 clones; more than 75% were seen once. The record originates from a study of blood T cell repertoires in COVID-19. At the level of the study: Donors in the United States, Italy and Spain gave samples during acute or convalescent COVID-19.

Germline CDR1 and CDR2: SGHVS and FNYEAQ. Trimming took 1 base from V and 2 from J, leaving 11 bases between them. This CDR3 has 16 amino acids. The rearrangement links TRBV7-6 to TRBJ2-2; the D is unclear. The sequence came from a human donor in a cohort sampled during active COVID-19. Sequencing used peripheral blood. The CDR3 protein is CASSLVWQANTGELFF. For the CDR3, the DNA is TGTGCCAGCAGCTTAGTATGGCAGGCTAACACCGGGGAGCTGTTTTTT.